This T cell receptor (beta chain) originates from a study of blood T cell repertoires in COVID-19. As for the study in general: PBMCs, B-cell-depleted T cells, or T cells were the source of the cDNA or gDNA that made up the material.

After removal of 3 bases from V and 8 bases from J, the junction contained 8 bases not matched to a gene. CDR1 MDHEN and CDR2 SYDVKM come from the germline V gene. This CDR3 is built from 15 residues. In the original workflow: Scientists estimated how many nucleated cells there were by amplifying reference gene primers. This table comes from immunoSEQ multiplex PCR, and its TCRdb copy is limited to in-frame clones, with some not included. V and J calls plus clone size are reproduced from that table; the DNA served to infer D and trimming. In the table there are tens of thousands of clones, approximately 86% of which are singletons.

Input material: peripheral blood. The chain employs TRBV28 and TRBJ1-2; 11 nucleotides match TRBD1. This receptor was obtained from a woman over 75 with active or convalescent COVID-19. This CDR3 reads CASSFLDRGHRGYTF. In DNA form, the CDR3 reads TGTGCCAGCAGTTTCTTGGACAGGGGGCATCGAGGCTACACCTTC.